The source of this T cell receptor (beta chain) is a study of cytomegalovirus exposure and HLA in healthy donors. To note about this clone: Its antigen remains unknown.

Findings and caveats of the study: Trimming of TCR beta V- and J-genes showed a link, identified in a later analysis, to a missense DCLRE1C variant.

The PCR was carried out with 60 Vbeta primers and 13 Jbeta primers. TCRdb's copy holds only in-frame clones and misses some; the assay was immunoSEQ multiplex PCR. This repertoire shows about 120,000 clones, roughly 9% found once; its top ten account for around 6%. Trimming took 2 bases from V and 4 from J, leaving 12 bases between them. The germline CDR1 and CDR2 sequences are SGHDT and YYEEEE. The CDR3 has 14 residues. The sample comprised PBMCs. The genes are TRBV5-6 and TRBJ1-2; perhaps TRBD1 as D (5 bases). This sequence originates from a woman in her thirties or forties in good health and CMV-seropositive. The CDR3 nucleotides read TGTGCCAGCAGCTTTAGGCAGGGAGGCTATGGCTACACCTTC. Translation: CASSFRQGGYGYTF.